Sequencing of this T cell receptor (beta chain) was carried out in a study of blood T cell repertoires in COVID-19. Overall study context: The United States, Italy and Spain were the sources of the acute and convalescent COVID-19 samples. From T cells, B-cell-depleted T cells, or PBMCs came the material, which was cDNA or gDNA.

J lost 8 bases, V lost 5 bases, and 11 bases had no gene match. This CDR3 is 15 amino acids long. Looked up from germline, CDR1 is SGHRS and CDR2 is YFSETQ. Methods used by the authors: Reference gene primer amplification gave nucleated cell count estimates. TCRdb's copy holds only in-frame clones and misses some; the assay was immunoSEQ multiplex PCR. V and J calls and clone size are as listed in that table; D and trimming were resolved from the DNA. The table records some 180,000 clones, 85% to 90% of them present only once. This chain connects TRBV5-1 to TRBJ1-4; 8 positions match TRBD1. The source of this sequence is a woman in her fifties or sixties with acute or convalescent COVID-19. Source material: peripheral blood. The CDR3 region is CASSSGQGGWEKLFF. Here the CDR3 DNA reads TGCGCCAGCAGTTCCGGACAGGGAGGATGGGAAAAACTGTTTTTT.